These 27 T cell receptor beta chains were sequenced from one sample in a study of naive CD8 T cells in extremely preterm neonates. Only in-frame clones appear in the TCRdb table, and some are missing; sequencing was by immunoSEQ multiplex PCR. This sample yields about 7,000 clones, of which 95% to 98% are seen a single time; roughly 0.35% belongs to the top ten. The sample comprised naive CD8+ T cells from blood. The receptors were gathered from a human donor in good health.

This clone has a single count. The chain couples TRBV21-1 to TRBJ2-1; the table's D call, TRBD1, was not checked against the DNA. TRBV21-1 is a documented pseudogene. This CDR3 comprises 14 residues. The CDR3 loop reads CASPPGTGPPEQFF. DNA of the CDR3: TGTGCAAGCCCACCCGGGACAGGACCACCGGAGCAGTTCTTC.

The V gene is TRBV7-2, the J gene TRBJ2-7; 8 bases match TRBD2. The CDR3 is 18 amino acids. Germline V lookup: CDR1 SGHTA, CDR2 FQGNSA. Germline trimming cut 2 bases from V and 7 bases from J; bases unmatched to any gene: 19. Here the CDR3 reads CASSLRPIGTRVSHEQYF. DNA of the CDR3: TGTGCCAGCAGCTTAAGGCCCATAGGGACTAGAGTCTCTCATGAGCAGTACTTC.

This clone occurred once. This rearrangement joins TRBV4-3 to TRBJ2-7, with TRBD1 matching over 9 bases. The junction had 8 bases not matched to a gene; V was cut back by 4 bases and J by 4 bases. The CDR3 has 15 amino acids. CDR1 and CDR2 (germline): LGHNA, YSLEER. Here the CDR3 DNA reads TGCGCCAGCAGCCCCCAAACAGGGGGCGGGTACGAGCAGTACTTC. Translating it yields CASSPQTGGGYEQYF.

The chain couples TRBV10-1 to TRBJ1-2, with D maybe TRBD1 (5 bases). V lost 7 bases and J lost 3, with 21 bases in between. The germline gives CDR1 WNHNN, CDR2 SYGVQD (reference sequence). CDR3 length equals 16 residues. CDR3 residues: CASTKEWGRFYYGYTF. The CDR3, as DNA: TGCGCCAGCACCAAAGAGTGGGGCAGGTTTTACTATGGCTACACCTTC.

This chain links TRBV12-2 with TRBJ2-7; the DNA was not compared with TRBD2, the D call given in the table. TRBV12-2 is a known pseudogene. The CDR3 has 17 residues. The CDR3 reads CASRLGLAGPPPYEQYF. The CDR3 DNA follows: TGTGCAAGTCGCCTCGGACTAGCGGGGCCCCCACCCTACGAGCAGTACTTC.

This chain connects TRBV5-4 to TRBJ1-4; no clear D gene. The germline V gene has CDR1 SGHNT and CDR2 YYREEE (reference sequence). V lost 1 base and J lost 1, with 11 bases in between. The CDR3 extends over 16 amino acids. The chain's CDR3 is CASSLKRERTNEKLFF. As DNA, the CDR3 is TGTGCCAGCAGCTTGAAGAGGGAACGAACTAATGAAAAACTGTTTTTT. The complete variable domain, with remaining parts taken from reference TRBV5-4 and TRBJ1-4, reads ETGVTQSPTHLIKTRGQQVTLRCSSQSGHNTVSWYQQALGQGPQFIFQYYREEENGRGNFPPRFSGLQFPNYSSELNVNALELDDSALYLCASSLKRERTNEKLFFGSGTQLSVL.

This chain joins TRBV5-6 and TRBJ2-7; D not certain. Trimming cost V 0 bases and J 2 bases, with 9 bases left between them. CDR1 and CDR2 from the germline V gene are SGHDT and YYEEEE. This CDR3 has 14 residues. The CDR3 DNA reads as TGTGCCAGCAGCTTGGATGGCCTTACCTACGAGCAGTACTTC. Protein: CASSLDGLTYEQYF.

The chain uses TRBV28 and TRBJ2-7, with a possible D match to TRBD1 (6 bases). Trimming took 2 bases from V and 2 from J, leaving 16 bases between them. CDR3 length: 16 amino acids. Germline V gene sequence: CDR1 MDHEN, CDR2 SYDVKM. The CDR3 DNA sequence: TGTGCCAGCAGTTTACGAGACAGGTTCCCTACCTACGAGCAGTACTTC. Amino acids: CASSLRDRFPTYEQYF.

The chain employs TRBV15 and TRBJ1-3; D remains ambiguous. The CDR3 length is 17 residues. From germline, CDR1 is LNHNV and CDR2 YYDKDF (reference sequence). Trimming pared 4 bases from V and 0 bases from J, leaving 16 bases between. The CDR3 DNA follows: TGTGCCACCAGCATCGGGAACAGACTAAACTCTGGAAACACCATATATTTT. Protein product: CATSIGNRLNSGNTIYF. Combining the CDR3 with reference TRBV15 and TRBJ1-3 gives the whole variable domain DAMVIQNPRYQVTQFGKPVTLSCSQTLNHNVMYWYQQKSSQAPKLLFHYYDKDFNNEADTPDNFQSRRPNTSFCFLDIRSPGLGDTAMYLCATSIGNRLNSGNTIYFGEGSWLTVV.

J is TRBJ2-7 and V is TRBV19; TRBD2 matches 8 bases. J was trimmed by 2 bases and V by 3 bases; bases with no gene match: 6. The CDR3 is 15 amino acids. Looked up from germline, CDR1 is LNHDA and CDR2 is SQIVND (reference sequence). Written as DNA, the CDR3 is TGTGCCAGTAGTATGCGGGGGGCGGGCACCTACGAGCAGTACTTC. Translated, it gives CASSMRGAGTYEQYF.

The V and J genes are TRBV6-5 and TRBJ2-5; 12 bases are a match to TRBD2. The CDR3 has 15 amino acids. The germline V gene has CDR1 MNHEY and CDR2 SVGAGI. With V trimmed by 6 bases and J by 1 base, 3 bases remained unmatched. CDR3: CASSLAGGIQETQYF. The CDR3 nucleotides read TGTGCCAGCAGCCTAGCGGGGGGGATCCAAGAGACCCAGTACTTC.

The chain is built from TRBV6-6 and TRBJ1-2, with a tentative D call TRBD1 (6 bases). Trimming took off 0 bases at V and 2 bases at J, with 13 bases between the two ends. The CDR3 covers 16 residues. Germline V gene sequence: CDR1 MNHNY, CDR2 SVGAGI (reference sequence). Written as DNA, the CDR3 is TGTGCCAGCAGTTACTCTAACCCCCAGGGGAACTATGGCTACACCTTC. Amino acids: CASSYSNPQGNYGYTF.

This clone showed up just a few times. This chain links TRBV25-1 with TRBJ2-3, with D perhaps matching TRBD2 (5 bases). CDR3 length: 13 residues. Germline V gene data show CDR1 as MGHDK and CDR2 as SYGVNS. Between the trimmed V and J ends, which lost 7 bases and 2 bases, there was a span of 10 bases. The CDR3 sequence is CASTGEFTDTQYF. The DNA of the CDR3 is TGTGCCAGCACCGGGGAGTTCACAGATACGCAGTATTTT.

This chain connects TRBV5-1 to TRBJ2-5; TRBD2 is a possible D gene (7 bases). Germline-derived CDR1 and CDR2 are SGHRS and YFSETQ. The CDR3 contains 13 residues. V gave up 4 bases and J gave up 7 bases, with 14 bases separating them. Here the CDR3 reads CASSGGGPGTQYF. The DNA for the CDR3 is TGCGCCAGCAGCGGCGGGGGCCCCGGGACCCAGTACTTC.

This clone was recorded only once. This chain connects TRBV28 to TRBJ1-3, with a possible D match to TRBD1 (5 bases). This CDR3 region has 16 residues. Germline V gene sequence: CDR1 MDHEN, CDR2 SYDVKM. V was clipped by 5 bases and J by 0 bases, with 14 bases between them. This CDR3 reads CASSTQGSLSGNTIYF. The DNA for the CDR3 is TGTGCCAGCAGTACCCAGGGTTCCCTCTCTGGAAACACCATATATTTT.

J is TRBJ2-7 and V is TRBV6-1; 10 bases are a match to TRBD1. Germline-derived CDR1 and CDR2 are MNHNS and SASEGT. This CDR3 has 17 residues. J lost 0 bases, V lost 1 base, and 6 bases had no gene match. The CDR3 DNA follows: TGTGCCAGCAGTGAAGAGGAGACAGGGGGCGGCTCCTACGAGCAGTACTTC. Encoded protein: CASSEEETGGGSYEQYF.

CDR3 residues: CASRWGQGAYEQYF. For the CDR3, the DNA is TGTGCCAGCAGATGGGGACAGGGGGCCTACGAGCAGTACTTC. The rearrangement links TRBV6-5 to TRBJ2-7, with TRBD1 matching 11 bases. Germline V gene data show CDR1 as MNHEY and CDR2 as SVGAGI. The CDR3 is made up of 14 amino acids. J was trimmed by 2 bases and V by 6 bases; bases with no gene match: 3.

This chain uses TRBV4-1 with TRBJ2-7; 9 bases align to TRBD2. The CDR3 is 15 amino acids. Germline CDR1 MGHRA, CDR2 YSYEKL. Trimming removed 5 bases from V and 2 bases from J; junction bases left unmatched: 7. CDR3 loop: CASSYGGGAAYEQYF. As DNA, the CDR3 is TGCGCCAGCAGCTACGGCGGGGGGGCGGCCTACGAGCAGTACTTC.

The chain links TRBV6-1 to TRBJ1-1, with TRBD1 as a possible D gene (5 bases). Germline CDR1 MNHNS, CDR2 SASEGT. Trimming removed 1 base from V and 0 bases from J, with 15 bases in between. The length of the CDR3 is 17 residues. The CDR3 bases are TGTGCCAGCAGTGAAGTCCTGACAGCCACCATGAACACTGAAGCTTTCTTT. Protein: CASSEVLTATMNTEAFF.

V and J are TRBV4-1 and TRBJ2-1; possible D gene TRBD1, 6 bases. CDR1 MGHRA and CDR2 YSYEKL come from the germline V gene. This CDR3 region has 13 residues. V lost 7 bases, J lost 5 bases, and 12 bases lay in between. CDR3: CASNPDSNNEQFF. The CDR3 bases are TGCGCCAGCAACCCGGACAGTAACAATGAGCAGTTCTTC.

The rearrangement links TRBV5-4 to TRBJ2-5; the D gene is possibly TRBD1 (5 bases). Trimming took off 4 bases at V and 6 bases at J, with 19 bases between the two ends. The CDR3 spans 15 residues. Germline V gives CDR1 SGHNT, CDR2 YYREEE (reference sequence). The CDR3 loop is CASSPARQSKKTQYF. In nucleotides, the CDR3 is TGTGCCAGCAGCCCCGCCCGACAGTCGAAGAAGACCCAGTACTTC. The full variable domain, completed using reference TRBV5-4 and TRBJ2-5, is ETGVTQSPTHLIKTRGQQVTLRCSSQSGHNTVSWYQQALGQGPQFIFQYYREEENGRGNFPPRFSGLQFPNYSSELNVNALELDDSALYLCASSPARQSKKTQYFGPGTRLLVL.

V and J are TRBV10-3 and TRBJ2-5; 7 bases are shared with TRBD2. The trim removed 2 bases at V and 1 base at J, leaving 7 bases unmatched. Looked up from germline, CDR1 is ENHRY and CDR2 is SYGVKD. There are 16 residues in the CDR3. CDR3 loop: CAISEARAGIQETQYF. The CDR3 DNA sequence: TGTGCCATCAGTGAGGCCCGAGCGGGGATCCAAGAGACCCAGTACTTC.

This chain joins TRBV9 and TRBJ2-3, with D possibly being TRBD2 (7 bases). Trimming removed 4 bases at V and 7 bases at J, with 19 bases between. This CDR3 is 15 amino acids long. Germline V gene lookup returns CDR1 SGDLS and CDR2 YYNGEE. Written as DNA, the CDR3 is TGTGCCAGCAGCCCGAAAGGGGGGGATCCTTATACGCAGTATTTT. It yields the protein CASSPKGGDPYTQYF.

The CDR3 reads CASSYLTSGGARNEQFF. The CDR3 nucleotides read TGTGCCAGCAGTTACCTCACTAGCGGGGGGGCCAGGAATGAGCAGTTCTTC. This chain connects TRBV27 to TRBJ2-1, with 13 bases that match TRBD2. Per the germline V gene, CDR1 is MNHEY and CDR2 is SMNVEV (reference sequence). V trimming: 4 bases; J trimming: 7 bases; junction bases outside the gene matches: 10. CDR3 length: 17 residues.

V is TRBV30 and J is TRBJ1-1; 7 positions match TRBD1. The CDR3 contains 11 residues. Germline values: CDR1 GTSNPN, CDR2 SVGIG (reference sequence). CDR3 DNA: TGTGTCGGGACAGTGAACACTGAAGCTTTCTTT. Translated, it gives CVGTVNTEAFF.

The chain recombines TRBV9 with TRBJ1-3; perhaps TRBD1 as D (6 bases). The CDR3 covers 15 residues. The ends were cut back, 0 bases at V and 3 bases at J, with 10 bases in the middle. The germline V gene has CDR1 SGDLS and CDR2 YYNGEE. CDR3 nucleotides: TGTGCCAGCAGCGTAGGGGGGGGCGGTGGAAACACCATATATTTT. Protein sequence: CASSVGGGGGNTIYF.

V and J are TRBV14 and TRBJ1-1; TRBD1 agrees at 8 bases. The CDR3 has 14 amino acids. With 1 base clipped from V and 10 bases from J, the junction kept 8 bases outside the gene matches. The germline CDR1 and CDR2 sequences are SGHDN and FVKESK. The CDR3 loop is CASSQALTGDSAFF. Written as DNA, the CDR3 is TGTGCCAGCAGCCAAGCCCTGACAGGGGATTCAGCTTTCTTT.